The next 30 T cell receptor beta chains were all read from a single sample in a study of T cell repertoires in cytomegalovirus infection. In TCRdb, the reads were re-called with MiXCR into one record per CDR3 protein. In the table there are about 700,000 distinct CDR3 sequences, about 30% of which are singletons. Their specific antigens are unknown. Material: cultured PBMCs, obtained from culture after CMV antigen stimulation. These receptors came from a human donor in good health (CMV status not recorded). Some clones in this sample may be carry-over from other donors' samples.

This clonotype was seen a handful of times. The gene calls are TRBV28 and TRBJ1-2; D not resolved. Germline assignment: CDR1 MDHEN and CDR2 SYDVKM. Trimming left V 6 bases short and J 3 bases short, with 8 bases between. The CDR3 extends over 12 amino acids. CDR3 coding DNA: TGTGCCAGCAGCACAGCCTACTATGGCTACACCTTC. It codes for CASSTAYYGYTF.

CDR3 loop: CSVASDGDTDTQYF. The CDR3, as DNA: TGCAGCGTTGCGTCAGATGGTGACACAGATACGCAGTATTTT. The chain couples TRBV29-1 to TRBJ2-3, with D uncertain. Trimming removed 4 bases from V and 2 bases from J, with 13 bases in between. This CDR3 is 14 amino acids long. The V gene's germline CDR1 is SQVTM and CDR2 ANQGSEA.

As DNA, the CDR3 is TGCGCCAGCAGGAAGGGGGCGGATGGCACAGATACGCAGTATTTT. This gives the protein CASRKGADGTDTQYF. The rearrangement joins TRBV4-1 to TRBJ2-3; 7 bases agree with TRBD1. Germline lookup yields CDR1 MGHRA and CDR2 YSYEKL. The CDR3 consists of 15 residues. The junction had 7 bases not matched to a gene; V was cut back by 6 bases and J by 1 base.

This clonotype was picked up many times. V usage is TRBV7-2 and J usage is TRBJ1-1, with D perhaps matching TRBD1 (6 bases). Germline loops: CDR1 SGHTA, CDR2 FQGNSA. Between the trimmed V and J ends, which lost 1 base and 3 bases, there was a span of 12 bases. This CDR3 has 15 amino acids. DNA of the CDR3: TGTGCCAGCAGCTTAGAAGCATGGACAGACACTGAAGCTTTCTTT. Encoded protein: CASSLEAWTDTEAFF.

This clonotype came up a few times. V gene TRBV12-3 or TRBV12-4 combines with J gene TRBJ2-7, with D possibly called TRBD1 or TRBD2 (6 bases each). CDR3 length: 15 amino acids. Trimming cost V 4 bases and J 4 bases, with 17 bases left between them. The CDR3 reads CASSWDIWGGYEQYF. The CDR3 DNA follows: TGTGCCAGCAGTTGGGACATCTGGGGAGGTTACGAGCAGTACTTC.

The V call is TRBV20-1, the J call TRBJ2-3, with D perhaps TRBD1 (6 bases). Trimming cost V 6 bases and J 0 bases, with 13 bases left between them. The CDR3 contains 14 residues. Germline V lookup: CDR1 DFQATT, CDR2 SNEGSKA (reference sequence). CDR3 protein: CSATDSRSTDTQYF. CDR3 bases: TGCAGTGCCACGGACAGCCGTAGCACAGATACGCAGTATTTT.

The chain joins TRBV4-1 to TRBJ1-2; D remains unclear. Germline-derived CDR1 and CDR2 are MGHRA and YSYEKL. The CDR3 contains 14 residues. Trimming stripped 1 base from V and 5 bases from J, with 11 bases between. The CDR3 is CASSQGVGIYGYTF. CDR3 in DNA: TGCGCCAGCAGCCAAGGGGTCGGAATTTATGGCTACACCTTC.

The chain recombines TRBV2 with TRBJ2-1, with a weak D call TRBD2 (6 bases). Germline V gives CDR1 SNHLY, CDR2 FYNNEI. The ends were cut back, 8 bases at V and 3 bases at J, with 8 bases in the middle. The CDR3 runs to 12 residues. The CDR3 here is CASGTGYNEQFF. CDR3 sequence (DNA): TGTGCCAGCGGGACTGGCTACAATGAGCAGTTCTTC.

This clonotype has ten or more counts. The V call is TRBV7-8, the J call TRBJ1-1, with D perhaps matching TRBD1 (6 bases). Looked up from germline, CDR1 is SGHVS and CDR2 is FQNEAQ. This CDR3 comprises 13 residues. The V end lost 5 bases, the J end lost 2 bases, and 9 bases lay between the germline ends. The CDR3 DNA reads as TGTGCCAGCAGCATCAGGGGTAACACTGAAGCTTTCTTT. It translates to CASSIRGNTEAFF.

The table lists this clonotype with a few counts. This chain joins TRBV6-5 and TRBJ2-5, with 9 nucleotides matching TRBD1. This CDR3 has 17 amino acids. V gave up 4 bases and J gave up 4 bases; unmatched junction bases: 13. Germline CDR1 is MNHEY and CDR2 is SVGAGI. CDR3 in DNA: TGTGCCAGCAGTTTAACCGGGACAGGGTTCTTCGTAGAGACCCAGTACTTC. This sequence encodes CASSLTGTGFFVETQYF.

The chain is built from TRBV10-3 and TRBJ1-2; 8 bases line up with TRBD1. Germline assignment: CDR1 ENHRY and CDR2 SYGVKD. The CDR3 is made up of 15 amino acids. V dropped 0 bases and J dropped 4; count of bases not matched to a gene: 4. The CDR3 here is CAISESTGQAYGYTF. The CDR3, as DNA: TGTGCCATCAGTGAGTCGACGGGACAGGCCTATGGCTACACCTTC.

The chain has TRBV6-1 and TRBJ1-6; D call uncertain. V gave up 5 bases and J gave up 0 bases, with 11 bases separating them. CDR3 length: 16 residues. Per the germline V gene, CDR1 is MNHNS and CDR2 is SASEGT. CDR3 in amino acids: CASSPGRSSYNSPLHF. CDR3 DNA sequence: TGTGCCAGCAGTCCTGGACGGAGCTCCTATAATTCACCCCTCCACTTT.

This clonotype was picked up a small number of times. The chain employs TRBV7-9 and TRBJ1-4; D is possibly TRBD1 (5 bases). Per the germline V gene, CDR1 is SEHNR and CDR2 is FQNEAQ (reference sequence). The V end lost 4 bases, the J end lost 5 bases, and 17 bases lay between the germline ends. The CDR3 totals 16 residues. CDR3 loop: CASSSRPGTQNEKLFF. The CDR3 nucleotides read TGTGCCAGCAGCTCACGACCCGGGACCCAAAATGAAAAACTGTTTTTT.

This clonotype was seen more than once but under ten times. This CDR3 is CASSSGPPSTDTQYF. The CDR3 DNA sequence: TGTGCCAGCAGCTCCGGACCTCCTAGCACAGATACGCAGTATTTT. V usage is TRBV11-2 and J usage is TRBJ2-3; D not resolved. The V gene lost 4 bases and the J gene lost 0 bases, with 11 bases spanning the gap. The length of the CDR3 is 15 residues. CDR1 SGHAT and CDR2 FQNNGV come from the germline V gene.

V usage is TRBV7-4 and J usage is TRBJ2-7; a possible D gene is TRBD2 (6 bases). V gave up 1 base and J gave up 9 bases, with 13 bases separating them. Germline-derived CDR1 and CDR2 are SGHVT and SQSDAQ. The CDR3 is made up of 13 amino acids. CDR3 sequence reads: CASSLGGIARQYF. CDR3 nucleotides: TGTGCCAGCAGCTTAGGCGGGATCGCGCGGCAGTACTTC.

The chain links TRBV20-1 to TRBJ2-7; the D gene could be TRBD1 or TRBD2 (5 bases each). Germline CDR1 and CDR2: DFQATT and SNEGSKA (reference sequence). The CDR3 has 15 residues. V was shortened by 6 bases and J by 0 bases, with 18 bases between the two germline ends. In nucleotides, the CDR3 is TGCAGTGCCCCCAAGGGGACGTCAAGCTCCTACGAGCAGTACTTC. It specifies CSAPKGTSSSYEQYF.

CDR3 in DNA: TGTGCCAGCAGCTATCCCGAGGCAGGGAGGGACACAGATACGCAGTATTTT. Its protein product is CASSYPEAGRDTDTQYF. The V gene is TRBV7-6, the J gene TRBJ2-3; TRBD2 aligns across 7 bases. Germline CDR1 and CDR2: SGHVS and FNYEAQ. V was clipped by 4 bases and J by 2 bases; unmatched bases: 12. CDR3 size: 17 residues.

There are a few counts of this clonotype. This sequence joins TRBV6-2 or TRBV6-3 and TRBJ1-2, with D possibly matching TRBD1 (6 bases). The CDR3 spans 13 residues. Trimming took off 5 bases at V and 5 bases at J, with 12 bases between the two ends. The V gene's germline CDR1 is MNHEY and CDR2 SVGEGT. The CDR3, as DNA: TGTGCCAGCAGTAACGGACAGCCATATGGCTACACCTTC. Translated: CASSNGQPYGYTF.

The chain's CDR3 is CASSPSTGGGQPQHF. CDR3 DNA sequence: TGTGCCAGCAGTCCCAGCACGGGTGGAGGACAGCCCCAGCATTTT. The J gene is TRBJ1-5, the V gene TRBV27, with D unresolved. V was shortened by 5 bases and J by 7 bases, with 18 bases between the two germline ends. The CDR3 is 15 residues long. From germline, CDR1 is MNHEY and CDR2 SMNVEV (reference sequence).

The chain links TRBV20-1 to TRBJ2-1, with a weak D call TRBD2 (6 bases). This CDR3 has 15 residues. Germline CDR1 and CDR2: DFQATT and SNEGSKA (reference sequence). Trimming took 3 bases from V and 4 from J, leaving 16 bases between them. As DNA, the CDR3 is TGCAGTGCTAGGCCCCAGCGGGCGGGATACAATGAGCAGTTCTTC. Translation: CSARPQRAGYNEQFF.

A single count supports this clonotype. This chain connects TRBV7-2 to TRBJ2-3; TRBD2 agrees at 9 bases. There are 17 residues in the CDR3. The germline V gene encodes CDR1 SGHTA and CDR2 FQGNSA. V shed 0 bases and J 7 bases; nucleotides not matched to a gene: 11. CDR3 nucleotides: TGTGCCAGCAGCTTAGCGCCCCGCGGGGGGGGCACGAATACGCAGTATTTT. This translates into CASSLAPRGGGTNTQYF. Full variable domain (missing parts from reference TRBV7-2 and TRBJ2-3): GAGVSQSPSNKVTEKGKDVELRCDPISGHTALYWYRQSLGQGLEFLIYFQGNSAPDKSGLPSDRFSAERTGGSVSTLTIQRTQQEDSAVYLCASSLAPRGGGTNTQYFGPGTRLTVL.

This clonotype was recorded at least ten times. This chain uses TRBV7-2 with TRBJ2-1; TRBD2 matches 12 bases. With V trimmed by 5 bases and J by 3 bases, 5 bases remained unmatched. Germline lookup yields CDR1 SGHTA and CDR2 FQGNSA. The CDR3 extends over 16 amino acids. CDR3 protein: CASSRLAGAYYNEQFF. The CDR3 nucleotides read TGTGCCAGCAGCCGACTAGCGGGGGCATACTACAATGAGCAGTTCTTC. The full variable domain, completed using reference TRBV7-2 and TRBJ2-1, is GAGVSQSPSNKVTEKGKDVELRCDPISGHTALYWYRQSLGQGLEFLIYFQGNSAPDKSGLPSDRFSAERTGGSVSTLTIQRTQQEDSAVYLCASSRLAGAYYNEQFFGPGTRLTVL.

This clonotype was counted at least ten times. This chain joins TRBV4-1 and TRBJ2-2, with D perhaps TRBD1 (5 bases). The CDR3 is 15 amino acids. Trimming shortened V by 0 bases and J by 6 bases, and 11 bases separated the two germline ends. The germline gives CDR1 MGHRA, CDR2 YSYEKL. The CDR3 nucleotides read TGCGCCAGCAGCCAAGAAGACAGTCGCCCCGGGGAGCTGTTTTTT. As protein: CASSQEDSRPGELFF.

The rearrangement joins TRBV12-3 or TRBV12-4 to TRBJ2-7, with D unresolved. V lost 6 bases and J lost 5, with 14 bases in between. This CDR3 is 13 amino acids long. The chain's CDR3 is CASRGFSVDEQYF. CDR3 sequence (DNA): TGTGCCAGCAGGGGTTTTTCCGTGGACGAGCAGTACTTC.

V usage is TRBV14 and J usage is TRBJ2-3; the match to TRBD1 covers 9 bases. The length of the CDR3 is 18 residues. Per the germline V gene, CDR1 is SGHDN and CDR2 is FVKESK. J was trimmed by 1 base and V by 3 bases; bases with no gene match: 11. The CDR3 reads CASSQTGTGYDGTDTQYF. The CDR3 bases are TGTGCCAGCAGCCAGACAGGGACAGGGTACGATGGCACAGATACGCAGTATTTT.

The V and J genes are TRBV18 and TRBJ2-1, with D perhaps matching TRBD2 (6 bases). The CDR3 has 16 amino acids. Trimming stripped 2 bases from V and 0 bases from J, with 11 bases between. Per germline, CDR1 KGHSH and CDR2 LQKENI. In nucleotides, the CDR3 is TGTGCCAGCTCACCAGGGACTTCCAACTCCTACAATGAGCAGTTCTTC. This sequence encodes CASSPGTSNSYNEQFF.

The genes are TRBV12-3 or TRBV12-4 and TRBJ2-4, with 8 bases lining up with TRBD1. With 4 bases clipped from V and 0 bases from J, the junction kept 26 bases outside the gene matches. This CDR3 contains 23 residues. CDR3 DNA: TGTGCCAGCAGTTGTTGGGACAGGCCCGAGCTGAGTATGGGGACATTAGCCAAAAACATTCAGTACTTC. Residues: CASSCWDRPELSMGTLAKNIQYF.

In this sample, this clonotype turned up a few times. The chain has TRBV27 and TRBJ2-2; 10 bases fit TRBD2. Germline CDR1 is MNHEY and CDR2 is SMNVEV (reference sequence). The CDR3 contains 17 residues. V shed 4 bases, J shed 4 bases, and the junction held 9 bases outside the gene matches. The CDR3 coding sequence is TGTGCCAGCAGTTCCGGACTAGCGGATATATTCACCGGGGAGCTGTTTTTT. Translation: CASSSGLADIFTGELFF.

V gene TRBV29-1 combines with J gene TRBJ1-2; D perhaps matches TRBD1 (6 bases). This CDR3 contains 12 residues. Per germline, CDR1 SQVTM and CDR2 ANQGSEA. Deletions cut 5 bases from V and 2 bases from J, with 9 bases between. CDR3 sequence (DNA): TGCAGCGTTACAGGGAAGAACTATGGCTACACCTTC. It translates to CSVTGKNYGYTF.

This clonotype was counted many times. The V gene is TRBV7-9, the J gene TRBJ2-1; D is uncertain. Trimming took 2 bases from V and 9 from J, leaving 5 bases between them. CDR3 length: 11 residues. Germline V CDR1 and CDR2: SEHNR, FQNEAQ (reference sequence). The CDR3 DNA sequence: TGTGCCAGCAGCTTAAGTGCTGAGCAGTTCTTC. Translation gives CASSLSAEQFF.